These 25 T cell receptor beta chains share one sample of origin, sequenced in a study of Ad26.COV2.S vaccination and SARS-CoV-2 variants (dated by TCRdb to the early 2020s). The label giving this sample's treatment or condition can be read as: some 20 received Ad26.COV2.S at low or high dose, single or two shots; 5 received placebo; per-sample allocation not given. For vaccine and placebo recipients, repertoires were sequenced using samples collected on day 63 after the first injection. Library preparation used the immunoSEQ multiplex PCR assay. The clones in this table, taken by TCRdb from immuneACCESS, are in-frame only. Not every clone is retained; where verified, under half of the shortfall comes from an unresolved V gene, and the cause of the rest is unknown. Across this sample there are more than 300,000 clones, with roughly 86% seen only once. The top ten clonotypes cover 1.9% of the sample.

The sample was peripheral blood, taken in a trial of Ad26.COV2.S vaccine versus placebo. The receptors were gathered from a person between 18 and 65 years old who received the Ad26.COV2.S COVID-19 vaccine or a placebo.

The V and J genes are TRBV5-3 and TRBJ1-4, with 7 bases identical to TRBD1. TRBV5-3 is annotated as an ORF whose role is uncertain. V lost 10 bases to trimming and J lost 5 bases; unmatched junction nucleotides: 20. This CDR3 contains 17 residues. The CDR3 DNA follows: TGTGCCGGGGCGCCCGGAGGGGGCGCGGGGGAGAATGAAAAACTGTTTTTT. Translation: CAGAPGGGAGENEKLFF.

Comment on this clone: At one of its ends the junction is not consistent with the germline gene, which may arise from a read error. V is TRBV29-1 and J is TRBJ1-2; D possibly corresponds to TRBD1 (6 bases). CDR1 is SQVTM and CDR2 is ANQGSEA in the germline V gene. This CDR3 spans 10 amino acids. CDR3 nucleotides: TGTACGGACAGTTCCGATGGCTACACCTTC. Its translation is CTDSSDGYTF.

The chain joins TRBV6-5 to TRBJ1-3; D call uncertain. Germline assignment: CDR1 MNHEY and CDR2 SVGAGI. The length of the CDR3 is 15 residues. Trimming removed 2 bases at V and 4 bases at J, with 12 bases between. CDR3: CASSYPRAPGNTIYF. As DNA, the CDR3 is TGTGCCAGCAGTTACCCGAGGGCGCCCGGAAACACCATATATTTT.

V is TRBV11-1 and J is TRBJ2-1, with TRBD1 matching over 8 bases. The CDR3 is made up of 17 amino acids. V was pared by 0 bases and J by 5 bases, with 9 bases of the junction left unmatched. Germline V gives CDR1 SGHAT, CDR2 FQDESV (reference sequence). The CDR3 nucleotides read TGTGCCAGCAGCTTAGCCCCTCAGGGGGCTGGGGACAATGAGCAGTTCTTC. The encoded protein is CASSLAPQGAGDNEQFF.

This chain uses TRBV14 with TRBJ2-7, with D tentatively TRBD1 (6 bases). The length of the CDR3 is 11 residues. Deletions cut 1 base from V and 13 bases from J, with 11 bases between. Germline lookup yields CDR1 SGHDN and CDR2 FVKESK. CDR3 loop: CASSQAGTRYF. The CDR3 DNA follows: TGTGCCAGCAGCCAAGCGGGGACAAGATACTTC.

The gene calls are TRBV27 and TRBJ1-1; tentative D call: TRBD1 (5 bases). Trimming cost V 6 bases and J 1 base, with 21 bases left between them. The CDR3 runs to 17 residues. CDR1 MNHEY and CDR2 SMNVEV come from the germline V gene (reference sequence). The CDR3 protein is CASSIRDFRWENTEAFF. The CDR3 DNA sequence: TGTGCCAGCAGCATCCGGGACTTTAGGTGGGAGAACACTGAAGCTTTCTTT.

The gene calls are TRBV4-3 and TRBJ2-1; D is perhaps TRBD1 (6 bases). This CDR3 has 16 amino acids. Per germline, CDR1 LGHNA and CDR2 YSLEER. The germline V and J ends were trimmed by 4 bases and 9 bases, with 22 bases remaining between them. The CDR3 loop is CASSLDPSGVLREQFF. The CDR3, as DNA: TGCGCCAGCAGCCTAGATCCCTCAGGGGTCTTGCGTGAGCAGTTCTTC.

The chain couples TRBV30 to TRBJ2-5; perhaps TRBD1 as D (6 bases). The CDR3 runs to 14 residues. From germline, CDR1 is GTSNPN and CDR2 SVGIG (reference sequence). V lost 3 bases, J lost 1 base, and 12 bases lay in between. CDR3 sequence: CAWRDNRAQETQYF. CDR3 bases: TGTGCCTGGAGGGATAACAGGGCCCAAGAGACCCAGTACTTC.

The chain joins TRBV6-6 to TRBJ2-3; tentatively, D is TRBD1 (5 bases). The CDR3 totals 14 residues. V lost 7 bases, J lost 4 bases, and 15 bases lay in between. Germline CDR1 reads MNHNY; CDR2 reads SVGAGI (reference sequence). As DNA, the CDR3 is TGTGCCAGCACCCTCTTCAGGGATTCAGATACGCAGTATTTT. Its protein product is CASTLFRDSDTQYF.

The genes are TRBV6-5 and TRBJ1-5; 7 bases map to TRBD1. Per germline, CDR1 MNHEY and CDR2 SVGAGI. The trim removed 0 bases at V and 4 bases at J, leaving 3 bases unmatched. The CDR3 runs to 15 residues. The CDR3 reads CASSYSGQANQPQHF. For the CDR3, the DNA is TGTGCCAGCAGTTACTCTGGACAGGCAAATCAGCCCCAGCATTTT.

V usage is TRBV30 and J usage is TRBJ1-5; 9 positions agree with TRBD1. CDR3 length: 14 amino acids. Germline lookup yields CDR1 GTSNPN and CDR2 SVGIG (reference sequence). V lost 3 bases, J lost 6 bases, and 6 bases stayed unmatched. The CDR3, as DNA: TGTGCCTGGAGGAGACAGGGGGAGGCTCAGCCCCAGCATTTT. This codes for CAWRRQGEAQPQHF. Full variable domain (rest looked up from reference TRBV30 and TRBJ1-5): SQTIHQWPATLVQPVGSPLSLECTVEGTSNPNLYWYRQAAGRGLQLLFYSVGIGQISSEVPQNLSASRPQDRQFILSSKKLLLSDSGFYLCAWRRQGEAQPQHFGDGTRLSIL.

This clone was picked up a small number of times. This chain joins TRBV4-3 and TRBJ1-2; D gene unclear. The CDR3 has 15 amino acids. V was pared by 1 base and J by 5 bases, with 14 bases between. Germline CDR1 LGHNA, CDR2 YSLEER. Here the CDR3 reads CASSQVAGRTYGYTF. Written as DNA, the CDR3 is TGCGCCAGCAGCCAAGTCGCTGGCAGAACGTATGGCTACACCTTC.

This chain connects TRBV3-1 (or the pseudogene TRBV3-2) to TRBJ1-1; D gene ambiguous. Germline V gene lookup returns CDR1 LGHDT and CDR2 YNNKEL (reference sequence). Trimming pared 1 base from V and 9 bases from J, leaving 24 bases between. The CDR3 consists of 17 residues. The CDR3 region has the DNA TGTGCCAGCAGCCAAGCGCCACGTAAGAGGGAGCTGCAAAAAGCTTTCTTT. It specifies CASSQAPRKRELQKAFF.

V gene TRBV29-1 combines with J gene TRBJ2-1, with 11 bases identical to TRBD2. CDR1 SQVTM and CDR2 ANQGSEA come from the germline V gene. The trim removed 0 bases at V and 2 bases at J, leaving 6 bases unmatched. This CDR3 has 17 residues. The CDR3 loop is CSVEDPTSGGPYNEQFF. The CDR3 DNA follows: TGCAGCGTTGAAGACCCCACTAGCGGGGGACCCTACAATGAGCAGTTCTTC.

This chain links TRBV2 with TRBJ1-2, with 8 bases that match TRBD1. The CDR3 runs 14 residues. Germline CDR1 SNHLY, CDR2 FYNNEI. J lost 6 bases, V lost 4 bases, and 7 bases had no gene match. The CDR3 is CASSVDRATDGYTF. CDR3 coding DNA: TGTGCCAGCAGTGTGGACAGGGCCACGGATGGCTACACCTTC.

V gene TRBV3-1 (or the pseudogene TRBV3-2) combines with J gene TRBJ1-2, with D possibly being TRBD1 (6 bases). The V gene's germline CDR1 is LGHDT and CDR2 YNNKEL (reference sequence). Trimming took off 0 bases at V and 5 bases at J, with 13 bases between the two ends. This CDR3 is built from 15 residues. The CDR3 DNA follows: TGTGCCAGCAGCCAAGATACGACAGGCCCATATGGCTACACCTTC. This codes for CASSQDTTGPYGYTF.

This clone is a singleton in its sample. The chain links TRBV5-1 to TRBJ1-1, with 7 bases fitting TRBD1. The length of the CDR3 is 15 residues. The ends lost 3 bases at V and 4 bases at J; junction bases unmatched: 9. CDR1 is SGHRS and CDR2 is YFSETQ in the germline V gene. In DNA, the CDR3 is TGCGCCAGCAGCTCACGACAGGGATGGGGCACTGAAGCTTTCTTT. Translation gives CASSSRQGWGTEAFF.

J is TRBJ1-2 and V is TRBV2; 10 nucleotides match TRBD1. The V and J ends lost 8 bases and 4 bases, in that order; junction bases with no gene match: 7. The germline CDR1 and CDR2 sequences are SNHLY and FYNNEI. The CDR3 covers 14 residues. Written as DNA, the CDR3 is TGTGCCAGCGCGGCCGGGACAGGGGTCTATGGCTACACCTTC. As protein: CASAAGTGVYGYTF.

The rearrangement uses TRBV5-4 and TRBJ2-1; maybe TRBD1 (6 bases). Trimming removed 5 bases from V and 7 bases from J, with 16 bases in between. Per the germline V gene, CDR1 is SGHNT and CDR2 is YYREEE (reference sequence). This CDR3 spans 14 amino acids. The CDR3 bases are TGTGCCAGCAGTTCAACGGGACATAGAAATGAGCAGTTCTTC. This sequence encodes CASSSTGHRNEQFF.

The chain carries TRBV14 and TRBJ2-7; 9 nucleotides agree with TRBD1. V shed 3 bases and J 1 base; nucleotides not matched to a gene: 10. The CDR3 loop spans 17 amino acids. The germline gives CDR1 SGHDN, CDR2 FVKESK. The CDR3 coding sequence is TGTGCCAGCAGCCAGGCCTGGACCGGGACAGGGTCCTACGAGCAGTACTTC. This codes for CASSQAWTGTGSYEQYF.

CDR3 loop: CASSSGTGFGNTIYF. The DNA for the CDR3 is TGTGCCAGCAGTTCCGGGACAGGGTTTGGAAACACCATATATTTT. The J gene is TRBJ1-3, the V gene TRBV6-5, with 9 bases fitting TRBD1. Germline CDR1 is MNHEY and CDR2 is SVGAGI. V lost 4 bases, J lost 3 bases, and 4 bases stayed unmatched. This CDR3 contains 15 residues.

As concerns this clone: A junction boundary mismatches the germline segment, possibly from a read error. This chain connects TRBV7-9 to TRBJ1-2; 8 nucleotides match TRBD1. This CDR3 region has 14 residues. CDR1 and CDR2 from the germline V gene are SEHNR and FQNEAQ (reference sequence). The CDR3 spells CASTLIRGRGGYTF. CDR3 nucleotide sequence: TGTGCCAGCACCTTAATCAGGGGGCGAGGGGGCTACACCTTC.

The chain recombines TRBV7-2 with TRBJ2-5; TRBD1 is a possible D gene (6 bases). Germline V gives CDR1 SGHTA, CDR2 FQGNSA. This CDR3 is 14 amino acids long. Trimming pared 8 bases from V and 4 bases from J, leaving 17 bases between. The DNA of the CDR3 is TGTGCCAGCCAGGGACATCCACGAGGAGAGACCCAGTACTTC. Residues: CASQGHPRGETQYF.

The chain employs TRBV19 and TRBJ1-5, with a weak D call TRBD1 (6 bases). CDR3 size: 15 residues. V lost 6 bases and J lost 2, with 14 bases in between. Germline V gives CDR1 LNHDA, CDR2 SQIVND (reference sequence). CDR3 sequence (DNA): TGTGCCAGTAGCCGACAGGCAAGGGGCAATCAGCCCCAGCATTTT. Translating it yields CASSRQARGNQPQHF. The full variable domain, its missing parts supplied by reference TRBV19 and TRBJ1-5, is DGGITQSPKYLFRKEGQNVTLSCEQNLNHDAMYWYRQDPGQGLRLIYYSQIVNDFQKGDIAEGYSVSREKKESFPLTVTSAQKNPTAFYLCASSRQARGNQPQHFGDGTRLSIL.

The chain links TRBV19 to TRBJ2-1; 10 bases match TRBD1. Losses at the gene ends were 6 bases for V and 5 bases for J; bases not matched to a gene: 7. Germline V CDR1 and CDR2: LNHDA, SQIVND (reference sequence). This CDR3 spans 15 amino acids. The CDR3 is CASSRRDRGHNEQFF. The CDR3 bases are TGTGCCAGTAGCCGCAGGGACAGGGGCCACAATGAGCAGTTCTTC.